This T cell receptor (beta chain) comes out of a study of cytomegalovirus exposure and HLA in healthy donors. Whole-study results and caveats: Researchers had no immune exposure information except CMV serostatus available.

This clone was counted only a few times. Its specificity is unknown. The V end lost 0 bases, the J end lost 0 bases, and 12 bases lay between the germline ends. This CDR3 is built from 17 residues. The germline V gene encodes CDR1 MNHEY and CDR2 SMNVEV (reference sequence). PCR was performed using 60 Vbeta and 13 Jbeta primers. Libraries were prepared by immunoSEQ multiplex PCR; TCRdb keeps only in-frame clonotypes and omits some of them. The data contain tens of thousands of clones, 65% to 80% of them seen just once; the ten biggest clones take up 11%. Sequenced material: PBMCs. The rearrangement uses TRBV27 and TRBJ2-1; D uncertain. The clonotype comes from a woman between 35 and 50 years old in good health and CMV-seropositive. CDR3 loop: CASSLSVWPSSYNEQFF. The CDR3 bases are TGTGCCAGCAGTTTATCCGTCTGGCCAAGCTCCTACAATGAGCAGTTCTTC.